The TCR beta chain described here comes from a study of technical replicates of blood from four donors. Repertoires were generated with immunoSEQ multiplex PCR, while TCRdb's copy carries only in-frame clones and drops some. The sample holds 45,000 to 60,000 clones; around nine tenths are singletons and the top ten take roughly 3.9%. The length of the CDR3 is 14 residues. Trimming removed 10 bases at V and 4 bases at J, with 19 bases between. Germline CDR1 is MGHRA and CDR2 is YSYEKL. This receptor was identified in a human donor in good health. Some clones in this sample may be carry-over from other donors' samples. Source material: PBMCs. This chain links TRBV4-1 with TRBJ1-1; unclear D gene. Written as DNA, the CDR3 is TGCGCCACCCAACCATTCATCGCAGGCACTGAAGCTTTCTTT. As protein: CATQPFIAGTEAFF.